The 5 T cell receptor beta chains given below trace back to one sample, sequenced in a study of siplizumab effects on memory and regulatory T cells. Produced via immunoSEQ multiplex PCR; TCRdb's table is partial and in-frame only. The sample has tens of thousands of clones; 80% to 95% are singletons. Specimen: CD8+ T cells sorted from blood. These receptors were obtained from a human donor in good health.

CDR3 bases: TGTGCCAGCTGGGTTGACACTACGATGAACACTGAAGCTTTCTTT. Its protein product is CASWVDTTMNTEAFF. The V gene is TRBV27, the J gene TRBJ1-1; D is unclear. Germline CDR1 is MNHEY and CDR2 is SMNVEV (reference sequence). The ends were cut back, 8 bases at V and 0 bases at J, with 16 bases in the middle. CDR3 length equals 15 residues.

The genes are TRBV6-5 and TRBJ2-1, with TRBD1 identical over 9 bases. Losses at the gene ends were 2 bases for V and 8 bases for J; bases not matched to a gene: 7. The CDR3 contains 15 residues. The V gene's germline CDR1 is MNHEY and CDR2 SVGAGI. CDR3 in amino acids: CASSYRGQGGYEQFF. CDR3 nucleotides: TGTGCCAGCAGTTACCGGGGACAGGGTGGCTATGAGCAGTTCTTC.

The J gene is TRBJ2-2, the V gene TRBV27, with TRBD1 identical over 8 bases. Unmatched junction bases numbered 12, after V lost 8 bases and J lost 4 bases. Germline loops: CDR1 MNHEY, CDR2 SMNVEV (reference sequence). The CDR3 contains 16 residues. CDR3 sequence (DNA): TGTGCCAGCGGGTCCCCCCGGACAGGGATCACCGGGGAGCTGTTTTTT. Translated, it gives CASGSPRTGITGELFF.

The rearrangement joins TRBV9 to TRBJ1-1, with D possibly matching TRBD1 (6 bases). V lost 4 bases to trimming and J lost 2 bases, with 21 bases between them. There are 17 residues in the CDR3. CDR1 and CDR2 (germline): SGDLS, YYNGEE. CDR3 bases: TGTGCCAGCAGCCCTCAGACAGGCCTCATCTCCAACACTGAAGCTTTCTTT. It specifies CASSPQTGLISNTEAFF.

The rearrangement joins TRBV27 to TRBJ2-2, with D perhaps TRBD2 (6 bases). The CDR3 contains 15 residues. The V gene lost 5 bases and the J gene lost 6 bases, with 16 bases spanning the gap. CDR1 and CDR2 (germline): MNHEY, SMNVEV (reference sequence). CDR3 DNA: TGTGCCAGCAGTCAGCTCGTGGGGGGATCCGGGGAGCTGTTTTTT. Translation gives CASSQLVGGSGELFF.